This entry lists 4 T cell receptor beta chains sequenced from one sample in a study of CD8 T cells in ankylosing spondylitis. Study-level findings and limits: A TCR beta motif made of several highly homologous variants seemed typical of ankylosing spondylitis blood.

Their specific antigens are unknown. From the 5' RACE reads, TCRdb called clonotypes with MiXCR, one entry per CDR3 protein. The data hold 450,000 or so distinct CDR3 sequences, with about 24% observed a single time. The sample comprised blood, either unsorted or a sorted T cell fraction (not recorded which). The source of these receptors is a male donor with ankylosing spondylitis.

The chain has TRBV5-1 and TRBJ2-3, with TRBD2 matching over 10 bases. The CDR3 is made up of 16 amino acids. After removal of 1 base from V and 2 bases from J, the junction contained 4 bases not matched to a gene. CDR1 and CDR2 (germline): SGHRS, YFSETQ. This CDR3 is CASSLLGTSDTDTQYF. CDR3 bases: TGCGCCAGCAGCTTGTTGGGGACTAGCGACACAGATACGCAGTATTTT.

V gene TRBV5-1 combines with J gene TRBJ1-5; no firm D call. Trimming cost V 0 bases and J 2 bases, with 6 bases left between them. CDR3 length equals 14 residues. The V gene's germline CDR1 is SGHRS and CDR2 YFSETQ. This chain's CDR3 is CASSLEEGNQPQHF. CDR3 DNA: TGCGCCAGCAGCTTGGAGGAGGGCAATCAGCCCCAGCATTTT. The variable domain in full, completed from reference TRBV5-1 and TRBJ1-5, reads KAGVTQTPRYLIKTRGQQVTLSCSPISGHRSVSWYQQTPGQGLQFLFEYFSETQRNKGNFPGRFSGRQFSNSRSEMNVSTLELGDSALYLCASSLEEGNQPQHFGDGTRLSIL.

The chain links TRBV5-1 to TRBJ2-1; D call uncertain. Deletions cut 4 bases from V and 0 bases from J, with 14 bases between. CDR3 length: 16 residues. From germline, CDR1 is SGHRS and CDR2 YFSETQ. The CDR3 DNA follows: TGCGCCAGCAGCCTCACCGTCTCGGACTCCTACAATGAGCAGTTCTTC. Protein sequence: CASSLTVSDSYNEQFF.

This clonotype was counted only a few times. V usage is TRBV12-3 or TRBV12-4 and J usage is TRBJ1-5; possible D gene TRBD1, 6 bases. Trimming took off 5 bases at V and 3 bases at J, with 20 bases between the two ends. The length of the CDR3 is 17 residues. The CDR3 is CASSEDSRRGFNQPQHF. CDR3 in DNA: TGTGCCAGCAGTGAGGACAGCCGACGGGGATTCAATCAGCCCCAGCATTTT.